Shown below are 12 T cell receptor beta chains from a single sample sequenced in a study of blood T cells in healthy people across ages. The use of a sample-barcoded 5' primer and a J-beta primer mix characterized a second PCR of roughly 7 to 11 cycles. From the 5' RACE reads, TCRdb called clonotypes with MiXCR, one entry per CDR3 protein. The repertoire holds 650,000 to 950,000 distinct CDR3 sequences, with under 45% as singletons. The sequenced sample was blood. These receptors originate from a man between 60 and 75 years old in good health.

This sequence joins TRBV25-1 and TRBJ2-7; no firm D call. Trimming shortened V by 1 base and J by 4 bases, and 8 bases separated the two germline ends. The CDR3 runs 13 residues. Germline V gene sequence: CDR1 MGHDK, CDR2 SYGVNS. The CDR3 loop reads CASSELTQYEQYF. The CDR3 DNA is TGTGCCAGCAGTGAATTAACCCAGTACGAGCAGTACTTC.

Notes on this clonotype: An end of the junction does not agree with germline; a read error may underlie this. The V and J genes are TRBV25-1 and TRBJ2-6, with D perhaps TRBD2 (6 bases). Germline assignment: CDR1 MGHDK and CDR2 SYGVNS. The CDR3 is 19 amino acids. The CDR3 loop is CVSSVGGPLRHSGANVLTF. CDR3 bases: TGTGTCAGCAGTGTGGGAGGACCATTACGACACTCTGGGGCCAACGTCCTGACTTTC.

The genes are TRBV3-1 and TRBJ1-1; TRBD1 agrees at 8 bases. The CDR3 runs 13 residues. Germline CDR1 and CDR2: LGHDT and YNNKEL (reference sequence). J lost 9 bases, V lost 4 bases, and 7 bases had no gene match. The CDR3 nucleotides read TGTGCCAGCAGCCCCTGGACAGGGTCTCAAGCTTTCTTT. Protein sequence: CASSPWTGSQAFF.

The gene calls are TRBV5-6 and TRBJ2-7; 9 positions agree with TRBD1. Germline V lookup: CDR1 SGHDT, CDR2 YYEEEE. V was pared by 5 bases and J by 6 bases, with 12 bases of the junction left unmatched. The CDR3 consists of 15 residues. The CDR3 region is CASSTTGQGIAEQYF. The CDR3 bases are TGTGCCAGCAGTACCACCGGACAGGGGATAGCCGAGCAGTACTTC.

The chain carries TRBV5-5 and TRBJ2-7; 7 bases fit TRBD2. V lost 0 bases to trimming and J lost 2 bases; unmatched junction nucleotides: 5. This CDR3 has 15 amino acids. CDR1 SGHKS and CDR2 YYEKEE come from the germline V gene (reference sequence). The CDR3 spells CASSLEGTITYEQYF. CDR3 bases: TGTGCCAGCAGCTTGGAAGGGACTATAACCTACGAGCAGTACTTC.

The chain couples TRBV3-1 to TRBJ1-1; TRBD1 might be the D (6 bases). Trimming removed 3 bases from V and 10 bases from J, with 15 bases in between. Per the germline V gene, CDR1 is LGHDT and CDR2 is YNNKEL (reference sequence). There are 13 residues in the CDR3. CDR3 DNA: TGTGCCAGCAGCCACAATCCAGGGGATGGAGCTTTCTTT. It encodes CASSHNPGDGAFF. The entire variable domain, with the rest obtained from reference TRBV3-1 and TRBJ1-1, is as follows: DTAVSQTPKYLVTQMGNDKSIKCEQNLGHDTMYWYKQDSKKFLKIMFSYNNKELIINETVPNRFSPKSPDKAHLNLHINSLELGDSAVYFCASSHNPGDGAFFGQGTRLTVV.

CDR3 residues: CSARDQGTGISQPQHF. CDR3 DNA: TGCAGTGCTAGAGATCAGGGCACAGGGATAAGCCAGCCCCAGCATTTT. This chain joins TRBV20-1 and TRBJ1-5; a possible D gene is TRBD1 (6 bases). The V gene's germline CDR1 is DFQATT and CDR2 SNEGSKA (reference sequence). The CDR3 is 16 residues long. The V gene lost 0 bases and the J gene lost 7 bases, with 19 bases spanning the gap.

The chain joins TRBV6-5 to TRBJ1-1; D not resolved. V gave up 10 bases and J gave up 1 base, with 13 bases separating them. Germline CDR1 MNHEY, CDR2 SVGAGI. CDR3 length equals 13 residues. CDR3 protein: CATALVANTEAFF. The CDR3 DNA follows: TGTGCCACGGCGCTCGTCGCGAACACTGAAGCTTTCTTT.

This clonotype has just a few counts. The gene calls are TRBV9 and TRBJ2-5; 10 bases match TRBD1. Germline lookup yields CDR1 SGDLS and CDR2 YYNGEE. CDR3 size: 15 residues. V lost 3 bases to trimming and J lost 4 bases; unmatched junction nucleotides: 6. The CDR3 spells CASSGQGAPRETQYF. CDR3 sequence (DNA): TGTGCCAGCAGCGGACAGGGGGCGCCGCGAGAGACCCAGTACTTC.

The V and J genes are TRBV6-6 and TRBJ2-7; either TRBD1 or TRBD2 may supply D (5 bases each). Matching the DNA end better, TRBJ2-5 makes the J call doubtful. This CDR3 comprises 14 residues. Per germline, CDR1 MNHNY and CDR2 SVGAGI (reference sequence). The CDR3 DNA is TGTGCCAGCAGTTACTCGGCAGGGAGAAAGACCCAGTACTTC. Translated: CASSYSAGRKTQYF.

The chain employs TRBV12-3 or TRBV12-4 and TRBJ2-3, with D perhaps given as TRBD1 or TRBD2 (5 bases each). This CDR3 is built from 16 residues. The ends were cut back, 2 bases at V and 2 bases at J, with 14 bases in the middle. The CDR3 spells CASSLTGRLTTDTQYF. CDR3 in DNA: TGTGCCAGCAGTTTAACGGGACGCCTCACCACAGATACGCAGTATTTT.

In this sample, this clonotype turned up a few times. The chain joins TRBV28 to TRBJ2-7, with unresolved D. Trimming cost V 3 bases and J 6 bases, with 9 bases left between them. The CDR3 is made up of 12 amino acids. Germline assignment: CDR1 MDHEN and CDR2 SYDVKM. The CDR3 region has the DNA TGTGCCAGCAGTTTGGCCGTCTCCGAGCAGTACTTC. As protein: CASSLAVSEQYF.